This T cell receptor (beta chain) came from a study of molecular identifiers for immune sequencing clone quantification. As for the study in general: Replicate runs used RNA from about 19,000 or 110,000 naive CD8 cells, which was split five ways into aliquots, and four of those aliquots were then sequenced. The study's findings and limits: Over 97% of effector molecules, but under 1% in naive cells, were held by clones with more than 20 RNA copies. Molecules of identical TCR sharing a barcode could underestimate highly expanded clone sizes.

Trimming left V 3 bases short and J 4 bases short, with 11 bases between. The CDR3 covers 14 residues. In germline, CDR1 is LNHNV, CDR2 YYDKDF (reference sequence). Methods described previously were used for bulk TCR libraries, and listed TCR primers were applied. TCRdb re-derived calls from the PCR reads in MiXCR, one entry per CDR3 protein. The table includes about 630,000 distinct CDR3 sequences, approximately 24% detected once. The sample holds many counts of this clonotype. The antigen is undetermined. The chain links TRBV15 to TRBJ2-3; D uncertain. This receptor was taken from a human donor in good health. Some libraries in this study had Jurkat cell RNA spiked in. Sample: naive CD8+ T cells from blood, with Jurkat cell RNA spiked in. Subset in this sample: FACS-sorted CD8+CD4-CCR7+CD45RA+ naive T cells. CDR3: CATSRLSSADTQYF. Written as DNA, the CDR3 is TGTGCCACCAGCAGGCTTTCGTCCGCAGATACGCAGTATTTT.